The 23 T cell receptor beta chains below all came from one sample that was sequenced in a study of blood T cell repertoires in COVID-19. This table comes from immunoSEQ multiplex PCR, and its TCRdb copy is limited to in-frame clones, with some not included. The repertoire holds roughly 87,000 clones, with about four fifths as singletons. Sequencing input: peripheral blood. Receptors originate from a woman aged 55-75 years with acute or convalescent COVID-19.

This clone was picked up a small number of times. V usage is TRBV3-1 (or the pseudogene TRBV3-2) and J usage is TRBJ2-5, with 10 bases lining up with TRBD2. The germline gives CDR1 LGHDT, CDR2 YNNKEL (reference sequence). This CDR3 has 16 residues. Unmatched junction bases numbered 8, after V lost 2 bases and J lost 5 bases. The DNA of the CDR3 is TGTGCCAGCAGCCAATCCCTAGCGGGGGCGGAGGAGACCCAGTACTTC. It codes for CASSQSLAGAEETQYF.

The chain joins TRBV7-9 to TRBJ2-7; 9 positions agree with TRBD1. With V trimmed by 2 bases and J by 3 bases, 5 bases remained unmatched. Germline-derived CDR1 and CDR2 are SEHNR and FQNEAQ (reference sequence). The CDR3 has 15 amino acids. The CDR3: CASSLLGTGLYEQYF. In DNA form, the CDR3 reads TGTGCCAGCAGCTTATTGGGGACAGGGCTCTACGAGCAGTACTTC.

This clone was observed a single time. V is TRBV7-6 and J is TRBJ1-6; D is unresolved. V lost 1 base and J 4 bases, leaving 11 bases between the germline ends. There are 16 residues in the CDR3. The germline CDR1 and CDR2 sequences are SGHVS and FNYEAQ. In nucleotides, the CDR3 is TGTGCCAGCAGCTTAGAGTCCCAGTATTATAATTCACCCCTCCACTTT. As protein: CASSLESQYYNSPLHF.

This chain connects TRBV28 to TRBJ2-1; 14 nucleotides line up with TRBD2. The V gene end was trimmed by 7 bases and the J gene end by 13 bases; junction bases not matched to a gene: 12. Germline V gene data show CDR1 as MDHEN and CDR2 as SYDVKM. The CDR3 runs to 15 residues. This chain's CDR3 is CASTRTSGGTRSQFF. The CDR3 nucleotides read TGTGCCAGCACTCGGACTAGCGGGGGGACCCGTTCCCAGTTCTTC.

Only a few counts were recorded for this clone. The chain employs TRBV2 and TRBJ2-1; TRBD1 agrees at 9 bases. The CDR3 is 14 residues long. V shed 2 bases and J 11 bases; nucleotides not matched to a gene: 7. CDR1 is SNHLY and CDR2 is FYNNEI in the germline V gene. This CDR3 reads CASSETGQGGKQFF. The CDR3 DNA is TGTGCCAGCAGTGAAACGGGACAGGGAGGGAAGCAGTTCTTC.

The chain combines TRBV5-4 with TRBJ1-5; TRBD1 aligns across 8 bases. Germline-derived CDR1 and CDR2 are SGHNT and YYREEE (reference sequence). This CDR3 is 14 amino acids long. Unmatched junction bases numbered 5, after V lost 4 bases and J lost 5 bases. The CDR3 bases are TGTGCCAGCAGCCTAGGACAGGGCGATCAGCCCCAGCATTTT. Its protein is CASSLGQGDQPQHF.

This chain uses TRBV7-9 with TRBJ2-7; D gene uncertain. The CDR3 is made up of 13 amino acids. Per germline, CDR1 SEHNR and CDR2 FQNEAQ (reference sequence). V lost 3 bases and J lost 2, with 8 bases in between. CDR3: CASSFRTPYEQYF. The DNA of the CDR3 is TGTGCCAGCAGCTTTCGTACTCCCTACGAGCAGTACTTC.

This chain uses TRBV5-1 with TRBJ2-7, with 12 bases identical to TRBD2. The trim removed 4 bases at V and 2 bases at J, leaving 4 bases unmatched. CDR3 length equals 15 residues. Germline V lookup: CDR1 SGHRS, CDR2 YFSETQ. The CDR3 protein is CASSLTSGGPYEQYF. DNA for the CDR3: TGCGCCAGCAGCCTAACTAGCGGGGGGCCCTACGAGCAGTACTTC.

This clone was found once. The V and J genes are TRBV9 and TRBJ1-1; tentative D call: TRBD1 (6 bases). The CDR3 length is 14 residues. Germline loops: CDR1 SGDLS, CDR2 YYNGEE. V was shortened by 6 bases and J by 3 bases, with 15 bases between the two germline ends. CDR3 protein: CASTPHREYTEAFF. CDR3 DNA sequence: TGTGCCAGCACCCCCCACAGGGAGTACACTGAAGCTTTCTTT.

This chain connects TRBV5-1 to TRBJ1-2; TRBD1 matches 8 bases. Germline values: CDR1 SGHRS, CDR2 YFSETQ. This CDR3 has 13 residues. The V segment lost 4 bases and the J segment 4 bases; nucleotides outside the gene matches: 3. The CDR3 sequence: CASSQTGGYGYTF. CDR3 DNA sequence: TGCGCCAGCAGCCAAACAGGGGGCTATGGCTACACCTTC.

The chain uses TRBV21-1 and TRBJ1-4; TRBD1, the D gene given by the table, was not confirmed from the DNA. TRBV21-1 is deemed a pseudogene. The CDR3 consists of 16 residues. The CDR3 DNA sequence: TGTGCCAGCAGCAGGCGGGACAGGCGGCGCGATGAAAAACTGTTTTTT. The encoded protein is CASSRRDRRRDEKLFF.

The chain combines TRBV6-2 or TRBV6-3 with TRBJ1-2, with D maybe TRBD1 (6 bases). This CDR3 is built from 13 residues. In germline, CDR1 is MNHEY, CDR2 SVGEGT. The germline V and J ends were trimmed by 2 bases and 4 bases, with 8 bases remaining between them. The CDR3 DNA follows: TGTGCCAGCAGTTACCAGGGGTCCTATGGCTACACCTTC. Translated, it gives CASSYQGSYGYTF.

The chain employs TRBV28 and TRBJ1-5; TRBD1 is a possible D gene (5 bases). The CDR3 has 15 residues. From germline, CDR1 is MDHEN and CDR2 SYDVKM. V dropped 4 bases and J dropped 6 bases, with 16 bases sitting between them. The CDR3 spells CASSSGVLSAQPQHF. Here the CDR3 DNA reads TGTGCCAGCAGTTCGGGGGTTTTATCCGCTCAGCCCCAGCATTTT.

The gene calls are TRBV11-2 and TRBJ2-5; 9 nucleotides agree with TRBD2. Per the germline V gene, CDR1 is SGHAT and CDR2 is FQNNGV. The CDR3 loop spans 17 amino acids. With V trimmed by 5 bases and J by 4 bases, 14 bases remained unmatched. This CDR3 reads CASSISGTSRYIETQYF. The CDR3 nucleotides are TGTGCCAGCAGCATCAGCGGGACTAGCCGTTATATAGAGACCCAGTACTTC.

This clone was observed a few times. The V gene is TRBV10-3, the J gene TRBJ2-2; 7 bases agree with TRBD1. CDR3 length equals 14 residues. The germline CDR1 and CDR2 sequences are ENHRY and SYGVKD. V shed 10 bases and J 6 bases; nucleotides not matched to a gene: 11. CDR3 coding DNA: TGTGCCACCGGCCGAGACAGGGAAGCCGGGGAGCTGTTTTTT. Translation gives CATGRDREAGELFF.

This clone was seen once. This chain joins TRBV7-9 and TRBJ1-2, with D unclear. The CDR3 totals 13 residues. Germline V gene lookup returns CDR1 SEHNR and CDR2 FQNEAQ (reference sequence). Trimming removed 5 bases at V and 1 base at J, with 8 bases between. The CDR3 protein is CASSAARNYGYTF. The DNA for the CDR3 is TGTGCCAGCAGCGCCGCGCGTAACTATGGCTACACCTTC.

This chain connects TRBV4-1 to TRBJ1-5; D might be TRBD1 (6 bases). CDR1 is MGHRA, CDR2 YSYEKL, per germline. This CDR3 comprises 14 residues. Trimming removed 4 bases at V and 4 bases at J, with 11 bases between. The CDR3: CASSLNQGNQPQHF. CDR3 DNA: TGCGCCAGCAGCCTAAACCAGGGGAATCAGCCCCAGCATTTT.

The CDR3 region is CASSPAGDRDEKLFF. CDR3 in DNA: TGTGCCAGCTCACCAGCGGGGGACAGGGATGAAAAACTGTTTTTT. The chain couples TRBV18 to TRBJ1-4, with 9 nucleotides matching TRBD1. Germline CDR1 KGHSH, CDR2 LQKENI. The CDR3 contains 15 residues. V dropped 2 bases and J dropped 6; count of bases not matched to a gene: 4.

The rearrangement joins TRBV19 to TRBJ1-5; a possible D gene is TRBD1 (5 bases). The CDR3 extends over 16 amino acids. Germline V gene lookup returns CDR1 LNHDA and CDR2 SQIVND (reference sequence). Trimming removed 3 bases at V and 7 bases at J, with 19 bases between. The CDR3 DNA reads TGTGCCAGTAGTATTGGAGGGACGGGGGGACTCCAGCCCCAGCATTTT. Translation: CASSIGGTGGLQPQHF.

The CDR3 coding sequence is TGTGCCAGCAGTGAAAATCCCATCAACAATGAGCAGTTCTTC. The encoded protein is CASSENPINNEQFF. The chain links TRBV2 to TRBJ2-1; D gene ambiguous. The CDR3 totals 14 residues. The V end lost 2 bases, the J end lost 5 bases, and 10 bases lay between the germline ends. Germline-derived CDR1 and CDR2 are SNHLY and FYNNEI.

The chain is built from TRBV7-8 and TRBJ2-5, with 14 bases fitting TRBD2. V was clipped by 5 bases and J by 4 bases; unmatched bases: 6. This CDR3 is 16 amino acids long. Germline-derived CDR1 and CDR2 are SGHVS and FQNEAQ. The CDR3 DNA reads as TGTGCCAGCAGCCTACTTGGGACTAGCGGGGGAGAGACCCAGTACTTC. Residues: CASSLLGTSGGETQYF. The full variable domain, completed using reference TRBV7-8 and TRBJ2-5, is GAGVSQSPRYKVAKRGQDVALRCDPISGHVSLFWYQQALGQGPEFLTYFQNEAQLDKSGLPSDRFFAERPEGSVSTLKIQRTQQEDSAVYLCASSLLGTSGGETQYFGPGTRLLVL.

This clone was observed a handful of times. This sequence joins TRBV5-1 and TRBJ2-5; D possibly corresponds to TRBD2 (6 bases). This CDR3 has 15 amino acids. Germline V lookup: CDR1 SGHRS, CDR2 YFSETQ. Trimming shortened V by 3 bases and J by 5 bases, and 17 bases separated the two germline ends. The CDR3 nucleotides are TGCGCCAGCAGCTGGGACTCCGAGGAAAGGGAGACCCAGTACTTC. The encoded protein is CASSWDSEERETQYF.

This clone occurred once. V and J are TRBV3-1 (or the pseudogene TRBV3-2) and TRBJ2-6; 9 bases align to TRBD1. This CDR3 comprises 19 residues. Germline V lookup: CDR1 LGHDT, CDR2 YNNKEL (reference sequence). Trimming removed 1 base from V and 0 bases from J; junction bases left unmatched: 7. CDR3: CASSQVSRDRVSGANVLTF. In DNA, the CDR3 is TGTGCCAGCAGCCAAGTTTCCCGGGACAGGGTCTCTGGGGCCAACGTCCTGACTTTC.